This T cell receptor (beta chain) derives from a study of T cell responses to AZD1222 COVID-19 vaccine. The study's findings and limits: Most donors were white British, females outnumbered males, and clonal diversity was possibly underestimated. At study baseline, merely roughly 6 AZD1222 recipients were seropositive.

The assay was immunoSEQ multiplex PCR, and TCRdb's table has in-frame clones only and misses some. Seen here are about 84,000 clones, 75% to 90% observed once, and the top ten hold over 10%. This CDR3 has 13 amino acids. CDR1 and CDR2 from the germline V gene are MDHEN and SYDVKM. V was trimmed by 6 bases and J by 4 bases, leaving 11 bases between them. Comment on this clone: Antigen unknown.

The receptor was derived from an adult who received the AZD1222 COVID-19 vaccine. Sequences were derived from peripheral blood, sampled 28 days after the second AZD1222 dose. The V gene is TRBV28, the J gene TRBJ2-3; either TRBD1 or TRBD2 may fit D (7 bases each). The CDR3 reads CASSQGGADTQYF. Written as DNA, the CDR3 is TGTGCCAGCAGCCAGGGGGGGGCAGATACGCAGTATTTT.